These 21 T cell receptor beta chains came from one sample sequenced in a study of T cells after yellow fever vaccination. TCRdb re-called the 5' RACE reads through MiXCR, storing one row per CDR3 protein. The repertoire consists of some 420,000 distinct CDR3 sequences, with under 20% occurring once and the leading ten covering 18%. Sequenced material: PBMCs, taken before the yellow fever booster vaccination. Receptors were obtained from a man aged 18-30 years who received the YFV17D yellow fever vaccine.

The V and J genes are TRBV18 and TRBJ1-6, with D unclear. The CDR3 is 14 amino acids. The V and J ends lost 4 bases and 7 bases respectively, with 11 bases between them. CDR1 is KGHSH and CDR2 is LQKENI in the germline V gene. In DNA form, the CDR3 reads TGTGCCAGCTCACTGGAGCTGGCGAATTCACCCCTCCACTTT. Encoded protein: CASSLELANSPLHF.

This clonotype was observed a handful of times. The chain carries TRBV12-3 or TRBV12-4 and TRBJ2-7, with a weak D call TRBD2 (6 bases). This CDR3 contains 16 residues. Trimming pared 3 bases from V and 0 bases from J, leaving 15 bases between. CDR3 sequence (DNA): TGTGCCAGCAGTTTGGGCGGGACGGCTAGCTCCTACGAGCAGTACGTC. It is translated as CASSLGGTASSYEQYV.

The CDR3 DNA reads TGTGCCAGCAGTACGGGCCAGGGTCCCGGCACAGATACGCAGTATTTT. It translates to CASSTGQGPGTDTQYF. The V and J genes are TRBV12-3 or TRBV12-4 and TRBJ2-3, with a possible D match to TRBD1 (5 bases). The CDR3 runs to 16 residues. V dropped 5 bases and J dropped 1 base, with 16 bases sitting between them.

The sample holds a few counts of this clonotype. In DNA form, the CDR3 reads TGTGCCAGCTCACCGAGCGGGGGGGTTTACAATGAGCAGTTCTTC. This translates into CASSPSGGVYNEQFF. This chain connects TRBV18 to TRBJ2-1; TRBD2 agrees at 10 bases. Germline CDR1 is KGHSH and CDR2 is LQKENI. CDR3 length: 15 residues. V shed 3 bases, J shed 4 bases, and the junction held 3 bases outside the gene matches. Full variable domain (missing parts from reference TRBV18 and TRBJ2-1): NAGVMQNPRHLVRRRGQEARLRCSPMKGHSHVYWYRQLPEEGLKFMVYLQKENIIDESGMPKERFSAEFPKEGPSILRIQQVVRGDSAAYFCASSPSGGVYNEQFFGPGTRLTVL.

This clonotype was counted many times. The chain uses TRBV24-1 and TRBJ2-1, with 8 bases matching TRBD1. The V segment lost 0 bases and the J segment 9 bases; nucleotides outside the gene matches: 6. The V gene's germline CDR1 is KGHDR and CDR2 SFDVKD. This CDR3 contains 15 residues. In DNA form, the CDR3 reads TGTGCCACCAGTGATTTGGCAGGGGGCAATTTTGAGCAGTTCTTC. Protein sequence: CATSDLAGGNFEQFF.

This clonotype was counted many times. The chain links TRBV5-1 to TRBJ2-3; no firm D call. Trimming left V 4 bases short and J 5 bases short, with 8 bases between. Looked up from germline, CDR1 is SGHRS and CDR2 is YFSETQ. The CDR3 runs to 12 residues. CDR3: CASSAERDTQYF. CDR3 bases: TGCGCCAGCAGCGCGGAACGAGATACGCAGTATTTT. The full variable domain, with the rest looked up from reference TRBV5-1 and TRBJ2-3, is KAGVTQTPRYLIKTRGQQVTLSCSPISGHRSVSWYQQTPGQGLQFLFEYFSETQRNKGNFPGRFSGRQFSNSRSEMNVSTLELGDSALYLCASSAERDTQYFGPGTRLTVL.

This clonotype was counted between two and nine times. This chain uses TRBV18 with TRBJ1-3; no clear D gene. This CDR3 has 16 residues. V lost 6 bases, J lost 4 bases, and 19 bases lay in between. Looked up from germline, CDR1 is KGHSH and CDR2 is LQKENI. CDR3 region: CASSDSRSGSGNTIYF. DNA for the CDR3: TGTGCCAGCTCGGATTCACGATCAGGTTCCGGAAACACCATATATTTT.

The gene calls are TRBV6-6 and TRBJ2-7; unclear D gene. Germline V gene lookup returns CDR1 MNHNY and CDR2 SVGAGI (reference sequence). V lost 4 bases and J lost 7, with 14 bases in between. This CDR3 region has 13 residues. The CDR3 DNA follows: TGTGCCAGCAGTTTCAACGGACCAGTGGAGCAGTACGTC. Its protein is CASSFNGPVEQYV.

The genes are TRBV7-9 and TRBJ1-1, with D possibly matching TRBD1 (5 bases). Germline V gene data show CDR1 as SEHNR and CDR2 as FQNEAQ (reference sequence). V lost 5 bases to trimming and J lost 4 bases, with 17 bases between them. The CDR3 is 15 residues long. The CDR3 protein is CASSAGGLIVTEAFF. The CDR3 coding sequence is TGTGCCAGCAGCGCCGGGGGACTAATTGTCACTGAAGCTTTCTTT.

The CDR3 nucleotides are TGTGCCAGCAGCGTAGGAGTAGGTGGGTTGGGCTATGGCTACACCTTC. It codes for CASSVGVGGLGYGYTF. The rearrangement joins TRBV9 to TRBJ1-2, with D hard to call. Between the trimmed V and J ends, which lost 0 bases and 4 bases, there was a span of 16 bases. Germline-derived CDR1 and CDR2 are SGDLS and YYNGEE. The CDR3 length is 16 residues.

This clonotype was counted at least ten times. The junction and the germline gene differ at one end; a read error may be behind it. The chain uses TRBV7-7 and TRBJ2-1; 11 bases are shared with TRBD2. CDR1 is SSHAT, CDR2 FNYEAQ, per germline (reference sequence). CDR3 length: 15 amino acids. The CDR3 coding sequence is TGTGCTAGCAGCACTGGGACTAGCGGACGCACTGAGCAGTTCTTC. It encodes CASSTGTSGRTEQFF.

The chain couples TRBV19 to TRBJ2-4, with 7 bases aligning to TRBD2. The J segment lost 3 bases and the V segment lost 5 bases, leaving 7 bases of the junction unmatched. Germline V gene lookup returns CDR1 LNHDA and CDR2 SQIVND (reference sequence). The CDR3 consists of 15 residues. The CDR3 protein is CASSDSGPIKNIQYF. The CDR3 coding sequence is TGTGCCAGTAGTGATAGCGGGCCGATCAAAAACATTCAGTACTTC.

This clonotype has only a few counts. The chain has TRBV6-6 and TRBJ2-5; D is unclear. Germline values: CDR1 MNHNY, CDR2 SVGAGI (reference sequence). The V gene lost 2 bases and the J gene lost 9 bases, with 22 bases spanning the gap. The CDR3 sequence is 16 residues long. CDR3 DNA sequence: TGTGCCAGCAGTTACCGGCGACTGACCACCGAGGATTCCCAGTACTTC. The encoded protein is CASSYRRLTTEDSQYF.

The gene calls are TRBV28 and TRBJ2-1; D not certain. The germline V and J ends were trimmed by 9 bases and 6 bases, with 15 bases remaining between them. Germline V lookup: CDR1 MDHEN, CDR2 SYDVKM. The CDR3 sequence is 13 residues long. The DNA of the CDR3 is TGTGCCAGTTGTGTTGGGGTACTCAATGAGCAGTTCTTC. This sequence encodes CASCVGVLNEQFF.

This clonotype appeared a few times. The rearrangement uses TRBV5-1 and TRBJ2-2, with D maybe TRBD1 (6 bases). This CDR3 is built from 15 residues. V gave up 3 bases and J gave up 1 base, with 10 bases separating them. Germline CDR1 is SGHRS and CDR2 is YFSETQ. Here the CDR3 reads CASSSSTGNTGELFF. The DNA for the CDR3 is TGCGCCAGCAGCTCCTCGACAGGGAACACCGGGGAGCTGTTTTTT. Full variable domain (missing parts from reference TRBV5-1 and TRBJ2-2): KAGVTQTPRYLIKTRGQQVTLSCSPISGHRSVSWYQQTPGQGLQFLFEYFSETQRNKGNFPGRFSGRQFSNSRSEMNVSTLELGDSALYLCASSSSTGNTGELFFGEGSRLTVL.

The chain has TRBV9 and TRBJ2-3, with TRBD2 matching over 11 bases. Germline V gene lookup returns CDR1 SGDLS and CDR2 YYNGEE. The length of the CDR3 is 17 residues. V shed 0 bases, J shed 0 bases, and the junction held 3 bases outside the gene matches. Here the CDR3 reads CASSVARLAGSTDTQYF. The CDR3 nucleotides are TGTGCCAGCAGCGTAGCGAGACTAGCGGGGAGCACAGATACGCAGTATTTT.

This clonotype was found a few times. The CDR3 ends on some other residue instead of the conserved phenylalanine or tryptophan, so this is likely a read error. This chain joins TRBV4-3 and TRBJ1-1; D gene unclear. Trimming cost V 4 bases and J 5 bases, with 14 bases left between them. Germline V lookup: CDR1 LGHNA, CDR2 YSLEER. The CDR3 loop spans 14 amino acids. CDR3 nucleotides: TGCGCCAGCAGCCTATGGGAGGGCGGGACTGAAGCTTTCATT. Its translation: CASSLWEGGTEAFI.

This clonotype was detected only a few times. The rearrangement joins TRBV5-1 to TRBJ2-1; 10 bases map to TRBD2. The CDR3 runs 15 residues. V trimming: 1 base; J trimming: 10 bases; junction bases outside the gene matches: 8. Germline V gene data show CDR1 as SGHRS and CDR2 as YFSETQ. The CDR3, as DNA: TGCGCCAGCAGCTTGCCAGCGGGGGGGCCCAGGGAGCAGTTCTTC. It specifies CASSLPAGGPREQFF.

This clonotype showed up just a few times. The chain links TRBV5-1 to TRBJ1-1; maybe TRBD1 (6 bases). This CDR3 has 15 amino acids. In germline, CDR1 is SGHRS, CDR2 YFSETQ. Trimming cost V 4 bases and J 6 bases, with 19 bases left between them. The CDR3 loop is CASSPHREKRAEAFF. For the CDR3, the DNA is TGCGCCAGCAGCCCACACAGGGAAAAAAGGGCTGAAGCTTTCTTT.

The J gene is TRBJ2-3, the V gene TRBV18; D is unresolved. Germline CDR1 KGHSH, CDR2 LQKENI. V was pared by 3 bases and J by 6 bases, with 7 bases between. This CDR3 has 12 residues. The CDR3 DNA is TGTGCCAGCTCACCTCGTTGGGATACGCAGTATTTT. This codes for CASSPRWDTQYF.

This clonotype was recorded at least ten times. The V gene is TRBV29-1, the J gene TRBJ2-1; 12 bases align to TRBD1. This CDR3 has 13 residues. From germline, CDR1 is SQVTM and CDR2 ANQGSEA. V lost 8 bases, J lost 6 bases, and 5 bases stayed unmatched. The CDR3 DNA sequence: TGCAGCTTGGGACAGGGGGCGGTCAATGAGCAGTTCTTC. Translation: CSLGQGAVNEQFF.